The 13 T cell receptor beta chains below come from one sample, sequenced in a study of CD4 T cells in relation to SARS-CoV-2 and coronaviruses. Sequencing used immunoSEQ multiplex PCR; TCRdb keeps in-frame clones, though not all of them. The sample yields tens of thousands of clones, about 80% seen once. No cognate antigen is known for these TCRs. Sequenced material: memory CD4+ T cells from PBMCs, cultured in vitro. The receptors were gathered from an adult with COVID-19.

V and J are TRBV7-8 and TRBJ2-1; D is possibly TRBD2 (6 bases). This CDR3 region has 15 residues. The V end lost 2 bases, the J end lost 6 bases, and 14 bases lay between the germline ends. Germline lookup yields CDR1 SGHVS and CDR2 FQNEAQ. Here the CDR3 DNA reads TGTGCCAGCAGCTTACCCCCGGGAGTGGTCAATGAGCAGTTCTTC. This encodes CASSLPPGVVNEQFF.

The chain has TRBV5-1 and TRBJ2-5, with D uncertain. Per the germline V gene, CDR1 is SGHRS and CDR2 is YFSETQ. The CDR3 runs 15 residues. The V and J ends lost 0 bases and 2 bases respectively, with 11 bases between them. DNA of the CDR3: TGCGCCAGCAGCTTGGGTATAGGGCGGCAAGAGACCCAGTACTTC. The encoded protein is CASSLGIGRQETQYF.

The chain has TRBV7-2 and TRBJ2-7, with 11 bases aligning to TRBD1. Trimming removed 2 bases from V and 4 bases from J; junction bases left unmatched: 7. The CDR3 runs to 16 residues. The germline V gene has CDR1 SGHTA and CDR2 FQGNSA. In nucleotides, the CDR3 is TGTGCCAGCAGCTTAACGGGGACAGGGGGAAGGTACGAGCAGTACTTC. The encoded protein is CASSLTGTGGRYEQYF.

The chain has TRBV5-1 and TRBJ2-7; D ambiguous. The CDR3 extends over 11 amino acids. With 5 bases removed from V and 1 base from J, the gap between germline ends came to 4 bases. The germline gives CDR1 SGHRS, CDR2 YFSETQ. Here the CDR3 DNA reads TGCGCCAGCAGGCGTTCCTACGAGCAGTACTTC. Encoded protein: CASRRSYEQYF.

J is TRBJ2-2 and V is TRBV4-2, with D tentatively TRBD2 (5 bases). The germline gives CDR1 LGHNA, CDR2 YNFKEQ. The CDR3 is 14 residues long. The ends were cut back, 8 bases at V and 1 base at J, with 11 bases in the middle. This chain's CDR3 is CASAGDLNTGELFF. CDR3 DNA: TGTGCCAGCGCGGGTGACCTGAACACCGGGGAGCTGTTTTTT.

The V and J genes are TRBV4-3 and TRBJ2-7, with a possible D match to TRBD2 (6 bases). The V end was cut by 2 bases, the J end by 8 bases, with 19 bases between. Germline-derived CDR1 and CDR2 are LGHNA and YSLEER. CDR3 size: 15 residues. The CDR3 nucleotides read TGCGCCAGCAGCCAAAGGGCGGGGTCGCAACACAAGCAGTACTTC. Amino acid sequence: CASSQRAGSQHKQYF.

The chain joins TRBV18 to TRBJ2-7, with TRBD2 matching 10 bases. Germline CDR1 KGHSH, CDR2 LQKENI. CDR3 length equals 15 residues. The V gene end was trimmed by 3 bases and the J gene end by 6 bases; junction bases not matched to a gene: 8. The chain's CDR3 is CASSPTSGSVGEQYF. The CDR3 region has the DNA TGTGCCAGCTCACCGACTAGCGGGTCCGTCGGCGAGCAGTACTTC.

This clone showed up just a few times. The rearrangement links TRBV6-8 to TRBJ2-5; D may be TRBD1 (6 bases). The CDR3 loop spans 17 amino acids. Trimming removed 0 bases at V and 1 base at J, with 15 bases between. Germline V lookup: CDR1 MNHGY, CDR2 SAAAGT. The CDR3 is CASSYSGAAERQETQYF. CDR3 coding DNA: TGTGCCAGCAGTTACTCGGGGGCTGCGGAGCGCCAAGAGACCCAGTACTTC.

This clone was detected only once. The chain has TRBV7-2 and TRBJ2-2; TRBD2 is a possible D gene (5 bases). The V gene's germline CDR1 is SGHTA and CDR2 FQGNSA. The germline V and J ends were trimmed by 4 bases and 7 bases, with 10 bases remaining between them. CDR3 length: 13 residues. Here the CDR3 DNA reads TGTGCCAGCAGCTCTCTTCGGGGCGGGGAGCTGTTTTTT. This gives the protein CASSSLRGGELFF.

This clone has only one observation. Germline and junction disagree at one end, which may indicate a read error. V and J are TRBV11-2 and TRBJ2-1; the match to TRBD2 covers 7 bases. Germline V gene data show CDR1 as SGHAT and CDR2 as FQNNGV. This CDR3 has 15 residues. The CDR3 loop reads CATSVPGTKRSQQFF. As DNA, the CDR3 is TGTGCCACCAGCGTACCCGGGACTAAAAGAAGCCAGCAGTTCTTC.

The rearrangement uses TRBV11-2 and TRBJ2-2; the match to TRBD2 covers 7 bases. The CDR3 has 18 residues. J was trimmed by 7 bases and V by 4 bases; bases with no gene match: 18. CDR1 and CDR2 from the germline V gene are SGHAT and FQNNGV. CDR3 nucleotides: TGTGCCAGCAGCTCCAATGGTATGGCTAGCGGTTTAAACGGGGAGCTGTTTTTT. The encoded protein is CASSSNGMASGLNGELFF.

V and J are TRBV19 and TRBJ2-7, with no clear D. The CDR3 sequence is 16 residues long. Germline V gives CDR1 LNHDA, CDR2 SQIVND (reference sequence). V was pared by 3 bases and J by 1 base, with 16 bases between. CDR3 region: CASSIVGVGNSYEQYF. CDR3 nucleotides: TGTGCCAGTAGTATCGTTGGGGTGGGGAATTCCTACGAGCAGTACTTC.

As to this clone: Other DNA sequences in the sample encode the same CDR3. The chain is built from TRBV9 and TRBJ2-3; maybe TRBD1 (5 bases). Deletions cut 0 bases from V and 2 bases from J, with 13 bases between. From germline, CDR1 is SGDLS and CDR2 YYNGEE. CDR3 length: 16 residues. For the CDR3, the DNA is TGTGCCAGCAGCGTAGGGGGCAGGCGACACACAGATACGCAGTATTTT. Translation gives CASSVGGRRHTDTQYF.